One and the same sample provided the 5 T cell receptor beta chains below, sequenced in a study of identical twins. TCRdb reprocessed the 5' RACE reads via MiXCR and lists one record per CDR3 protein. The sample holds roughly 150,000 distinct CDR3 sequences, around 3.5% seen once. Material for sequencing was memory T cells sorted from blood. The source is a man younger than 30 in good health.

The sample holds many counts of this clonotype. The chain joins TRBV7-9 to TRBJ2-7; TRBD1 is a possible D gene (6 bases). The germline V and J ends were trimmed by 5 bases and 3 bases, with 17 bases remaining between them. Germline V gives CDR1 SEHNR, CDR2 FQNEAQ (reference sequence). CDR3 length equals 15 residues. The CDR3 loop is CASSPGTTQLYEQYF. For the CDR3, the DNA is TGTGCCAGCAGCCCAGGGACAACCCAGCTCTACGAGCAGTACTTC.

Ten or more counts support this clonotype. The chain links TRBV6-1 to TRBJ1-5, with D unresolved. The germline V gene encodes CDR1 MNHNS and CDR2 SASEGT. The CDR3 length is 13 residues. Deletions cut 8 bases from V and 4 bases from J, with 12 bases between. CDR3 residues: CASSGGRNQPQHF. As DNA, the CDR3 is TGTGCCAGCTCGGGCGGGCGGAATCAGCCCCAGCATTTT.

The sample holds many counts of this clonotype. The chain's CDR3 is CSARSTAQTRSPLHF. CDR3 bases: TGCAGTGCTAGATCGACGGCCCAAACGAGGTCACCCCTCCACTTT. The chain recombines TRBV20-1 with TRBJ1-6; no reliable D call. CDR3 length: 15 residues. Trimming pared 2 bases from V and 10 bases from J, leaving 18 bases between. Germline V gene data show CDR1 as DFQATT and CDR2 as SNEGSKA (reference sequence).

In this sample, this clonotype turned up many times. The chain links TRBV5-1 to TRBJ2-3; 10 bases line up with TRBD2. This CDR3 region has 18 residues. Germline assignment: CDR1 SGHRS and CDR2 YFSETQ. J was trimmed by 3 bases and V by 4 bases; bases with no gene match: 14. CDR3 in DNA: TGCGCCAGCAGCCTTAATAGCGGGAGGACGACAGTGACAGATACGCAGTATTTT. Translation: CASSLNSGRTTVTDTQYF.

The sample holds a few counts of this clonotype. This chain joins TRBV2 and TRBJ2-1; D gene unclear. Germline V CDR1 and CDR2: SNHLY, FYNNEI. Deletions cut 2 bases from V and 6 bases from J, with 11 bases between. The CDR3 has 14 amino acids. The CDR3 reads CASSELMSGNEQFF. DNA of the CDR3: TGTGCCAGCAGTGAATTGATGAGTGGCAATGAGCAGTTCTTC.